There are many counts of the clone carrying this TCR beta chain. The data belong to a study of human T cells and chemical hapten exposure. The time point denotes: pre-sensitization, week 0. This sample's treatment: therapeutic diphenylcyclopropenone sensitization with weekly scalp DPC. Prior to each patch test being applied, blood was drawn. Extraction of total RNA was performed on unfractionated whole blood. TCRdb processed the RACE reads anew with MiXCR; each CDR3 protein has one entry. There are a few hundred thousand distinct CDR3 sequences in the sample; about 9.4% occur only once, and less than 3% lies in the top ten. The germline CDR1 and CDR2 sequences are SQVTM and ANQGSEA. CDR3 length: 14 amino acids. Trimming took off 4 bases at V and 2 bases at J, with 14 bases between the two ends.

This clonotype originated in a middle-aged woman with alopecia areata. Some clones in this sample may be carry-over from other donors' samples. The sample was whole blood, taken in connection with sensitization to the hapten diphenylcyclopropenone (DPC). This chain joins TRBV29-1 and TRBJ1-1; no clear D. Here the CDR3 DNA reads TGCAGCGTTGGGCTCCCAGGTACTAACACTGAAGCTTTCTTT. Translation gives CSVGLPGTNTEAFF.